This T cell receptor (beta chain) was identified in a study of blood T cell repertoires in COVID-19. Study as a whole: The United States, Italy and Spain provided the acute and convalescent COVID-19 samples. PBMCs, B-cell-depleted T cells, or T cells were the source of the cDNA or gDNA that made up the material.

Only in-frame clones appear in the TCRdb table, and some are missing; sequencing was by immunoSEQ multiplex PCR. The data show around 330,000 clones, about 91% seen once. Enrollees, roughly 18 to 90 years old, lived in roughly 24 US areas. Participant reports of clinical history set cohort assignment. This clone was seen a single time. The CDR3 runs 13 residues. CDR1 and CDR2 from the germline V gene are SGHTA and FQGNSA. Trimming stripped 4 bases from V and 2 bases from J, with 8 bases between. This chain uses TRBV7-2 with TRBJ1-1, with D perhaps matching TRBD1 (5 bases). The sample was PBMCs or T cells enriched from blood (not recorded which). This sequence originates from a woman younger than 35 who had recovered from COVID-19. The DNA for the CDR3 is TGTGCCAGCAGCTCTCAGGGTAACACTGAAGCTTTCTTT. Translation gives CASSSQGNTEAFF.